The sequence of this T cell receptor beta chain was determined in a study of cytomegalovirus exposure and HLA in healthy donors. Trimming stripped 6 bases from V and 4 bases from J, with 13 bases between. The CDR3 extends over 14 amino acids. CDR1 is MNHEY and CDR2 is SVGAGI in the germline V gene. In the PCR, 60 Vbeta and 13 Jbeta primers were used. Method: immunoSEQ multiplex PCR; TCRdb's copy keeps in-frame clones and lacks some. The table for this sample gives 65,000 to 95,000 clones. The receptor was isolated from a man aged 30 to 39 in good health and CMV-seronegative. Sample: PBMCs. The gene calls are TRBV6-5 and TRBJ1-5; TRBD1 is a possible D gene (6 bases). The CDR3 bases are TGTGCCAGCAGGGGCACAGGGACAAATCAGCCCCAGCATTTT. Translating gives CASRGTGTNQPQHF.